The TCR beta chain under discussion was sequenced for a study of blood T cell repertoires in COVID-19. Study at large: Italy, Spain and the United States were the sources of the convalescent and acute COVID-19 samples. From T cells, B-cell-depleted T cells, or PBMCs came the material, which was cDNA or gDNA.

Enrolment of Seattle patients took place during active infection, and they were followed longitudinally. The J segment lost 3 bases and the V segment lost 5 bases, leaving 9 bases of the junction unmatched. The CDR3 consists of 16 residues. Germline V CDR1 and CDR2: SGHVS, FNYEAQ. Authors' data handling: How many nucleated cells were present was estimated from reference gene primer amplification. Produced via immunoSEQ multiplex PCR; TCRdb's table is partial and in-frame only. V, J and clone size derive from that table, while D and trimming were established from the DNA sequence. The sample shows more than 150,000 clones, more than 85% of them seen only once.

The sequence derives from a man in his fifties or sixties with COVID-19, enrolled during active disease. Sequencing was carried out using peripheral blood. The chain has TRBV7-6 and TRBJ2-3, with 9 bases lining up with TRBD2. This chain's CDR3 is CASSHNPLAGTDTQYF. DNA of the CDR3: TGTGCCAGCAGCCACAACCCTCTAGCGGGGACAGATACGCAGTATTTT.